The present entry profiles one T cell receptor beta chain with its context. Its antigen is still unknown. This specimen comes from a study of cytomegalovirus exposure and HLA in healthy donors. The overall study: There were around 390 genotyped donors. Of these, 81% fell in the genetic ancestry cluster associated with self-reported Caucasian donors. The study, taken as a whole, reports: Differences between HLA loci emerged in a later analysis of TCR association rates, with DRB1 most and HLA-C fewest.

With 60 Vbeta and 13 Jbeta primers, the PCR was carried out. TCRdb's copy holds only in-frame clones and misses some; the assay was immunoSEQ multiplex PCR. Among tens of thousands of clones, more than 75% were seen once, and the ten largest hold about 14%. This receptor was identified in a woman in her 40s in good health and CMV-seropositive. Material: PBMCs.

The CDR3 loop reads CASSDSTEDSPLHF. In DNA form, the CDR3 reads TGTGCCAGCAGTGACTCGACAGAAGATTCACCCCTCCACTTT. V usage is TRBV6-4 and J usage is TRBJ1-6, with a weak D call TRBD1 (5 bases). V lost 0 bases to trimming and J lost 8 bases, with 8 bases between them. Germline CDR1 MRHNA, CDR2 SNTAGT. This CDR3 spans 14 amino acids.